This T cell receptor beta chain was sequenced during a study of response to subunit inactivated influenza vaccine. This CDR3 is 16 amino acids long. Germline CDR1 is MDHEN and CDR2 is SYDVKM. V lost 6 bases, J lost 8 bases, and 15 bases stayed unmatched. In this sample, this clonotype turned up many times. Its target is unknown. Study-level points and caveats: It was suggested by the authors that few new T cells are recruited by each seasonal influenza vaccination.

TCRdb re-derived calls from the RT-PCR reads in MiXCR, one entry per CDR3 protein. The data contain about 620,000 distinct CDR3 sequences, about 12% of them singletons. This chain joins TRBV28 and TRBJ2-1, with 8 nucleotides matching TRBD1. Here the sequenced sample was PBMCs from blood, taken on the day of vaccination. The source is a man aged 45-65 years who received an inactivated influenza vaccine. This chain's CDR3 is CASSQYTGTGSYEQFF. The CDR3 bases are TGTGCCAGCAGCCAATACACCGGGACAGGCAGTTATGAGCAGTTCTTC.